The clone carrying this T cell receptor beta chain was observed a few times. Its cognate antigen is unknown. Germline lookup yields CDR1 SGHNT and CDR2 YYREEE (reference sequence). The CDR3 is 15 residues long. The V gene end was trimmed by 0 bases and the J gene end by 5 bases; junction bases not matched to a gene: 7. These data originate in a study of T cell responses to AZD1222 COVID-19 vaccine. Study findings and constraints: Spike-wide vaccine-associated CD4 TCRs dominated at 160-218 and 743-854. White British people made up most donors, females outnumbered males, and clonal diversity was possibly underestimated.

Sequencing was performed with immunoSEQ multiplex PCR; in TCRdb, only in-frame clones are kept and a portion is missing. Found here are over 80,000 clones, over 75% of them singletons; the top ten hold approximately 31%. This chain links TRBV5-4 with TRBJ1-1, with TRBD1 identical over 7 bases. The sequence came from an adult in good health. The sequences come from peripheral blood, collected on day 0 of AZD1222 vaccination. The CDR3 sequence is CASSLVSRGRTEAFF. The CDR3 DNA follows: TGTGCCAGCAGCTTGGTCTCGAGGGGGCGGACTGAAGCTTTCTTT.